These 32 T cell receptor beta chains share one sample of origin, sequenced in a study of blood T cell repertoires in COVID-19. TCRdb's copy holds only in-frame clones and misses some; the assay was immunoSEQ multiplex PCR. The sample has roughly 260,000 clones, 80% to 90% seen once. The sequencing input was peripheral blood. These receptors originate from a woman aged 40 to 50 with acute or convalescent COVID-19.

The CDR3 is CASSIGSGGASNEQFF. The CDR3 DNA follows: TGTGCCAGTAGTATAGGCAGCGGGGGGGCCTCCAATGAGCAGTTCTTC. The rearrangement uses TRBV19 and TRBJ2-1, with 10 bases fitting TRBD2. Germline loops: CDR1 LNHDA, CDR2 SQIVND (reference sequence). Trimming took 1 base from V and 6 from J; bases not matched to a gene: 6. The CDR3 runs to 16 residues.

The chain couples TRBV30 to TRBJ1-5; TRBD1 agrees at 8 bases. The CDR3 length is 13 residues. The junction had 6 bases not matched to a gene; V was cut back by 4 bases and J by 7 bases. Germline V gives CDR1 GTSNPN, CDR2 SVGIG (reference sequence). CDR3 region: CAWTGQGAQPQHF. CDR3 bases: TGTGCCTGGACCGGTCAGGGGGCCCAGCCCCAGCATTTT.

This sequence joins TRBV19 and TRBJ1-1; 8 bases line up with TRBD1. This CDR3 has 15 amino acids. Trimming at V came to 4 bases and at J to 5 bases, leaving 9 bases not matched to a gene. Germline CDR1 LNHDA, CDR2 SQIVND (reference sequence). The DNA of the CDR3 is TGTGCCAGTAGTACCCTCAGGGGGCGAGGTACTGAAGCTTTCTTT. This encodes CASSTLRGRGTEAFF. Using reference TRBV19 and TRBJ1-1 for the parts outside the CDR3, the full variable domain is DGGITQSPKYLFRKEGQNVTLSCEQNLNHDAMYWYRQDPGQGLRLIYYSQIVNDFQKGDIAEGYSVSREKKESFPLTVTSAQKNPTAFYLCASSTLRGRGTEAFFGQGTRLTVV.

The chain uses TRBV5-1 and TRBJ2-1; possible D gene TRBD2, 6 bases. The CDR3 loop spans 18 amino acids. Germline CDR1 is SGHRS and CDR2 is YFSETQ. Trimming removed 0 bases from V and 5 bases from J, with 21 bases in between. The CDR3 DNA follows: TGCGCCAGCAGCTTGGCTCCCCTGGGCGGACTAAGTAACAATGAGCAGTTCTTC. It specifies CASSLAPLGGLSNNEQFF.

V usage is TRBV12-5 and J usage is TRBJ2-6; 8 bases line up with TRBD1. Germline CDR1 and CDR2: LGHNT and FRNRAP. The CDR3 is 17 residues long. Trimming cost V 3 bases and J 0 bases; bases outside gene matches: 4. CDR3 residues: CASGFGQGHSGANVLTF. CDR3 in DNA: TGTGCTAGTGGTTTTGGACAGGGACACTCTGGGGCCAACGTCCTGACTTTC.

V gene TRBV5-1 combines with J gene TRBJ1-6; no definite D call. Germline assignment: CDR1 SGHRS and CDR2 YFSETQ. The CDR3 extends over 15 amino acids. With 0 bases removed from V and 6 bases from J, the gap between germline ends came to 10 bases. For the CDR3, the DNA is TGCGCCAGCAGCTTGGAGCGAAGCGGTAATTCACCCCTCCACTTT. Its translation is CASSLERSGNSPLHF.

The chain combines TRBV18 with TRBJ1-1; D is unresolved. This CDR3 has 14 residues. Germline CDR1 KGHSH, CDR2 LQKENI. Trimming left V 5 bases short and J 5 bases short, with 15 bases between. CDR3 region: CASSTGSSRTEAFF. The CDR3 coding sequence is TGTGCCAGCTCAACCGGATCATCCAGGACTGAAGCTTTCTTT.

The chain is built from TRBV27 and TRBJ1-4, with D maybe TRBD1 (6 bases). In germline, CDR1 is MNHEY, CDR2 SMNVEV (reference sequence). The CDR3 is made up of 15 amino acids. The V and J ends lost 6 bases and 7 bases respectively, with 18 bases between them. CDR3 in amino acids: CASSLIQGRGEKLFF. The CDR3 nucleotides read TGTGCCAGCAGCCTTATTCAGGGGAGAGGTGAAAAACTGTTTTTT.

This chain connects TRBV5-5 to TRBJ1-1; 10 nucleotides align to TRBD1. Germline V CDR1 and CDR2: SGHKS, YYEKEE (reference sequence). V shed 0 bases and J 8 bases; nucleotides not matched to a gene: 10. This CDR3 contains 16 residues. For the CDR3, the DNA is TGTGCCAGCAGCTTGGGGGGACAGGGGATCGGGCTGGAAGCTTTCTTT. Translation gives CASSLGGQGIGLEAFF.

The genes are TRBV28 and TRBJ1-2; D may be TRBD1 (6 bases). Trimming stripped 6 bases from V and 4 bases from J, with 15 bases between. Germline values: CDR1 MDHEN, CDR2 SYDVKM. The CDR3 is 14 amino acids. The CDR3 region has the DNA TGTGCCAGCAGATACCTCAGGGGAAGCTATGGCTACACCTTC. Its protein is CASRYLRGSYGYTF.

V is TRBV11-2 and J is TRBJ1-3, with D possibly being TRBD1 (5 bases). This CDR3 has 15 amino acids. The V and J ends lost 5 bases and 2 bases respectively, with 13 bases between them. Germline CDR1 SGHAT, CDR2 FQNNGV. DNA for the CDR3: TGTGCCAGCAGCCCGGGTGGGGGGACTGGAAACACCATATATTTT. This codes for CASSPGGGTGNTIYF. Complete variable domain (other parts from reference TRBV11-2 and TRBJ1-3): EAGVAQSPRYKIIEKRQSVAFWCNPISGHATLYWYQQILGQGPKLLIQFQNNGVVDDSQLPKDRFSAERLKGVDSTLKIQPAKLEDSAVYLCASSPGGGTGNTIYFGEGSWLTVV.

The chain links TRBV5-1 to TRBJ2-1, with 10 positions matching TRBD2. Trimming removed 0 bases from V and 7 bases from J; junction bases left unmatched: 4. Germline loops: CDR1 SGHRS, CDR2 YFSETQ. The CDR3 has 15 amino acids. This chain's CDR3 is CASSLEASGGNEQFF. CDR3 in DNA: TGCGCCAGCAGCTTGGAGGCTAGCGGGGGAAATGAGCAGTTCTTC. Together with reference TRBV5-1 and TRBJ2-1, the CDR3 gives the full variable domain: KAGVTQTPRYLIKTRGQQVTLSCSPISGHRSVSWYQQTPGQGLQFLFEYFSETQRNKGNFPGRFSGRQFSNSRSEMNVSTLELGDSALYLCASSLEASGGNEQFFGPGTRLTVL.

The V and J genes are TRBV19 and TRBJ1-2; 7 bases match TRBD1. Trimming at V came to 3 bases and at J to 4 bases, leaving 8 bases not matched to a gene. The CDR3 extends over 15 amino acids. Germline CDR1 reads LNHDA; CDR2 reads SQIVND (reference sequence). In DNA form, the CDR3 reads TGTGCCAGTAGTATCAGGGGGGAAGGGAGCTATGGCTACACCTTC. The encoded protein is CASSIRGEGSYGYTF.

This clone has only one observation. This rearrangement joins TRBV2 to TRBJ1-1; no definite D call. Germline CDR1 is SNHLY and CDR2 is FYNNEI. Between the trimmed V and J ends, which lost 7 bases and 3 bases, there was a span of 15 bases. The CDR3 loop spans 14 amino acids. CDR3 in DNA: TGTGCCAGCAAACCACAGATCATCCACACTGAAGCTTTCTTT. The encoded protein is CASKPQIIHTEAFF. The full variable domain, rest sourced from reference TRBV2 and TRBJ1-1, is EPEVTQTPSHQVTQMGQEVILRCVPISNHLYFYWYRQILGQKVEFLVSFYNNEISEKSEIFDDQFSVERPDGSNFTLKIRSTKLEDSAMYFCASKPQIIHTEAFFGQGTRLTVV.

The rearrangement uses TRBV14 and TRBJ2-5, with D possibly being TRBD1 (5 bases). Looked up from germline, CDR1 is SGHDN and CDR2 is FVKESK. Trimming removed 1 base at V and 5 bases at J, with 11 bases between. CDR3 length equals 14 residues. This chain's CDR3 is CASSQGPGRETQYF. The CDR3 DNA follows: TGTGCCAGCAGCCAAGGCCCAGGGCGGGAGACCCAGTACTTC. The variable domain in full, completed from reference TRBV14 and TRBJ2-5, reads EAGVTQFPSHSVIEKGQTVTLRCDPISGHDNLYWYRRVMGKEIKFLLHFVKESKQDESGMPNNRFLAERTGGTYSTLKVQPAELEDSGVYFCASSQGPGRETQYFGPGTRLLVL.

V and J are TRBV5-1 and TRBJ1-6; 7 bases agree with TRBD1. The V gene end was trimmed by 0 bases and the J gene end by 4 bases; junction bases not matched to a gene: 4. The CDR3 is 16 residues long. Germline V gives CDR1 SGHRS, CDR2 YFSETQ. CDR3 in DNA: TGCGCCAGCAGCTTGGGACAGGGAGTGTATAATTCACCCCTCCACTTT. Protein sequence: CASSLGQGVYNSPLHF.

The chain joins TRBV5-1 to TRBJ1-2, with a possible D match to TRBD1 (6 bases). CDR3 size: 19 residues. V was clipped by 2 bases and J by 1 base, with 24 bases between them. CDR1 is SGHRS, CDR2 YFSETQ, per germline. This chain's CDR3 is CASSFSGIQGTNINYGYTF. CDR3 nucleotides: TGCGCCAGCAGCTTTTCGGGGATTCAGGGGACTAACATTAACTATGGCTACACCTTC. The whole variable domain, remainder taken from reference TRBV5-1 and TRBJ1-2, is KAGVTQTPRYLIKTRGQQVTLSCSPISGHRSVSWYQQTPGQGLQFLFEYFSETQRNKGNFPGRFSGRQFSNSRSEMNVSTLELGDSALYLCASSFSGIQGTNINYGYTFGSGTRLTVV.

The CDR3 loop is CASRGGGAPYEQYV. CDR3 nucleotides: TGTGCCAGCAGGGGAGGGGGGGCCCCCTACGAGCAGTACGTC. The chain is built from TRBV6-5 and TRBJ2-7, with D possibly TRBD2 on 7 matching bases. CDR1 and CDR2 (germline): MNHEY, SVGAGI. Between the trimmed V and J ends, which lost 6 bases and 2 bases, there was a span of 14 bases. The CDR3 runs 14 residues.

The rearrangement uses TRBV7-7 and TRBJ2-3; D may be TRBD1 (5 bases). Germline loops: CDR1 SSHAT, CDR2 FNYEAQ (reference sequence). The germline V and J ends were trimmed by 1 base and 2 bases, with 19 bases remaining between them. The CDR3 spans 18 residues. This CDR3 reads CASSLGAGSAWSTDTQYF. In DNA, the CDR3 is TGTGCCAGCAGCTTAGGGGCAGGGTCGGCTTGGTCCACAGATACGCAGTATTTT. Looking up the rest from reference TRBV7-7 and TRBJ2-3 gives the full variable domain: GAGVSQSPRYKVTKRGQDVTLRCDPISSHATLYWYQQALGQGPEFLTYFNYEAQPDKSGLPSDRFSAERPEGSISTLTIQRTEQRDSAMYRCASSLGAGSAWSTDTQYFGPGTRLTVL.

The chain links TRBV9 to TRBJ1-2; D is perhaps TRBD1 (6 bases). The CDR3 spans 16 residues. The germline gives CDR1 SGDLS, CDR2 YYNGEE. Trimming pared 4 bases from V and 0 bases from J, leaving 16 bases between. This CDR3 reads CASSPLGQFSNYGYTF. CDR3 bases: TGTGCCAGCAGCCCACTCGGACAGTTTTCTAACTATGGCTACACCTTC.

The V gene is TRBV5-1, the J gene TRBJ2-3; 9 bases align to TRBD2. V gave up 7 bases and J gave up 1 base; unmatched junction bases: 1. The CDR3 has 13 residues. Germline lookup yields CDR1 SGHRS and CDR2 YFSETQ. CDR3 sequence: CASRTSGTDTQYF. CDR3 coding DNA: TGCGCCAGCCGGACTAGCGGCACAGATACGCAGTATTTT.

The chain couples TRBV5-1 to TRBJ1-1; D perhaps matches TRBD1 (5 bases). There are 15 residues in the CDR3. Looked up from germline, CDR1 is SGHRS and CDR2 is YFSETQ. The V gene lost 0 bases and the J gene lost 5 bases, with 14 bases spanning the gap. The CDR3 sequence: CASSLGSRVSTEAFF. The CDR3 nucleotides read TGCGCCAGCAGCTTGGGGTCCAGGGTATCAACTGAAGCTTTCTTT.

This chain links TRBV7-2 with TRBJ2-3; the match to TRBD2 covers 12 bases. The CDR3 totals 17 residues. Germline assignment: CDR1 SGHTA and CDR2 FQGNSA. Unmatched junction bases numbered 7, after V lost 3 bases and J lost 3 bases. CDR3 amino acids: CASSLTRLAGGTDTQYF. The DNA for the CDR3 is TGTGCCAGCAGCTTGACCCGGCTAGCGGGGGGGACAGATACGCAGTATTTT.

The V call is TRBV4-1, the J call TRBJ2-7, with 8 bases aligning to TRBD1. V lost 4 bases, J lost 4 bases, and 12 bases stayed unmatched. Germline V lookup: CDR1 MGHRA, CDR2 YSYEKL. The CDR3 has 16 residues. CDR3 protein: CASSPYPQGQGYEQYV. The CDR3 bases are TGCGCCAGCAGCCCCTACCCCCAAGGACAGGGTTACGAGCAGTACGTC.

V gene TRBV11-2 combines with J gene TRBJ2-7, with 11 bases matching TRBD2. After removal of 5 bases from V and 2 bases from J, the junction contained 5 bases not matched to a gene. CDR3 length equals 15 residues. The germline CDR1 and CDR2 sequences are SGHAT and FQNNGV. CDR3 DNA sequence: TGTGCCAGCAGCCAAGGGACTAGCGGAGCCTACGAGCAGTACGTC. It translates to CASSQGTSGAYEQYV.

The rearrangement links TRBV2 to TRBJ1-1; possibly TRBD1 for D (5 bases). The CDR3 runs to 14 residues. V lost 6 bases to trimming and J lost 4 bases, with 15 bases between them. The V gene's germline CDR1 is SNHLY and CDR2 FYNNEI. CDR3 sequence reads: CASRSQGSATEAFF. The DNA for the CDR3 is TGTGCCAGCAGATCCCAGGGATCCGCCACTGAAGCTTTCTTT.

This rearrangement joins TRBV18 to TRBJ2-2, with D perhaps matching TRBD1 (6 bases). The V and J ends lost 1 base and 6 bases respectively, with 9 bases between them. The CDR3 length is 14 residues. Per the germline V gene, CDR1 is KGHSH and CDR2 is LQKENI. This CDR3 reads CASSPLDRSGELFF. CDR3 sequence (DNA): TGTGCCAGCTCACCACTAGACAGGTCCGGGGAGCTGTTTTTT.

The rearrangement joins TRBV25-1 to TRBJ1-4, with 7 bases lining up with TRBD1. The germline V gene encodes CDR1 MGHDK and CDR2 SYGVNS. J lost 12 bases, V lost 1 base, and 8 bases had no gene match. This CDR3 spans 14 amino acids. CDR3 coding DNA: TGTGCCAGCAGTGAATCGGGCGACAGGGCAGAACTGTTTTTT. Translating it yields CASSESGDRAELFF.

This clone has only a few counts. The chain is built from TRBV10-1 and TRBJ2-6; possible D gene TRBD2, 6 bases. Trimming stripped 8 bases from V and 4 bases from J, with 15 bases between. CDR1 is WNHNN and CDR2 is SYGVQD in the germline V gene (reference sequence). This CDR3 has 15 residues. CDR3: CASSKGGSGANVLTF. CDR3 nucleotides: TGCGCCAGCTCTAAAGGAGGGTCCGGGGCCAACGTCCTGACTTTC.

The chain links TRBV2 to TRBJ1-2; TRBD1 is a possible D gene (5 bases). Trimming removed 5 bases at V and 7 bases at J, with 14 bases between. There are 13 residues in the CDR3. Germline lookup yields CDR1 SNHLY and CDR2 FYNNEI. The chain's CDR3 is CASSNPGSRGYTF. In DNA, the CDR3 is TGTGCCAGCAGTAATCCAGGGTCGCGTGGCTACACCTTC. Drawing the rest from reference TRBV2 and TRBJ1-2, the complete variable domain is EPEVTQTPSHQVTQMGQEVILRCVPISNHLYFYWYRQILGQKVEFLVSFYNNEISEKSEIFDDQFSVERPDGSNFTLKIRSTKLEDSAMYFCASSNPGSRGYTFGSGTRLTVV.

The CDR3: CASSLGQKETQYF. DNA for the CDR3: TGTGCCAGCAGCCTTGGACAAAAAGAGACCCAGTACTTC. The rearrangement joins TRBV3-1 (or the pseudogene TRBV3-2) to TRBJ2-5, with TRBD1 as a possible D gene (5 bases). Germline assignment: CDR1 LGHDT and CDR2 YNNKEL (reference sequence). Trimming cost V 4 bases and J 3 bases, with 9 bases left between them. CDR3 size: 13 residues.

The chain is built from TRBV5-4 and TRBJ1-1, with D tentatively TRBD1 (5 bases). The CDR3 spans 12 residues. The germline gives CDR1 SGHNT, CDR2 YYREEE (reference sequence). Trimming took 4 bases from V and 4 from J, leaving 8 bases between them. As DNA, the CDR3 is TGTGCCAGCAGCAGGGGCTCCACTGAAGCTTTCTTT. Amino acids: CASSRGSTEAFF.